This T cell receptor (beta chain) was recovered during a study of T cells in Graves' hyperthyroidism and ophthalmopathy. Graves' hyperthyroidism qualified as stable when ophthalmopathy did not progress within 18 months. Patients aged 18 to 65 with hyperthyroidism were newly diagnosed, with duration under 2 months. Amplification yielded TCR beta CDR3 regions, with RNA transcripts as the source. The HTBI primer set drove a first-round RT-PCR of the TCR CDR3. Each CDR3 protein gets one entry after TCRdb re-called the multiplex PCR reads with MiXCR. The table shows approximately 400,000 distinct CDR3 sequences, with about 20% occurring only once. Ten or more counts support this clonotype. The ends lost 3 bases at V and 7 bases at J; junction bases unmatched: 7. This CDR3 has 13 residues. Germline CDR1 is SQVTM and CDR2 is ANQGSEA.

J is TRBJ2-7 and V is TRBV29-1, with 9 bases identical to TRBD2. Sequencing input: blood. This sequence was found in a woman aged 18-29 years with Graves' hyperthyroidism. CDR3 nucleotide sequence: TGCAGCGTTGATTCCCTAGCGGGGCCAGAGCAGTACTTC. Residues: CSVDSLAGPEQYF.